This T cell receptor beta chain was captured by sequencing in a study of spatial heterogeneity in lung cancer. At the level of the study: From matched bulk RNA-seq came a T cell module score, which showed a strong correlation with TCR transcript counts in tumor regions. Each distinct TCR and UMI combination averaged more than ten appearances in raw reads.

By sample fraction, this clonotype is medium-sized. The antigen remains undetermined. As to time point: sample taken at primary tumor resection. Whole RNA, isolated from tumor, nontumor lung or frozen PBMC, was sequenced without prior sorting. The CDR3 sequence is 17 residues long. V was shortened by 5 bases and J by 0 bases, with 19 bases between the two germline ends. In germline, CDR1 is MNHEY, CDR2 SVGAGI. General study findings and limits: Tumor mutation count correlated with how many alpha and beta TCRs expanded intratumorally.

TCRdb reprocessed the 5' RACE reads via MiXCR and lists one record per CDR3 protein. The sample comprises 2,500 to 3,500 distinct CDR3 sequences, less than 8% of which are singletons, and roughly a tenth rests with the top ten. The rearrangement uses TRBV6-5 and TRBJ1-2, with a weak D call TRBD1 (6 bases). The sequence derives from a female donor with early-stage non-small cell lung cancer. Sequencing used lung tumor tissue, obtained at surgery. The CDR3 DNA follows: TGTGCCAGCAGTCGGGGGGGGCAGCTACCAGCTAACTATGGCTACACCTTC. The encoded protein is CASSRGGQLPANYGYTF.